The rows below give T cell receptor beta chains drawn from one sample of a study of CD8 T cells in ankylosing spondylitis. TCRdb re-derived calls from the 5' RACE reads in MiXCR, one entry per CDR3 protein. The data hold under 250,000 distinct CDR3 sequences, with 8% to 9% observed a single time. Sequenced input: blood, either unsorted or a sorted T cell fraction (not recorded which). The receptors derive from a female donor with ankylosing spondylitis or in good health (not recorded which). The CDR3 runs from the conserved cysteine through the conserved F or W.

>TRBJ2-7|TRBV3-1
CASSPELLGDEQYF
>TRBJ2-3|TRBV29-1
CSVLPVAFNTDTQYF
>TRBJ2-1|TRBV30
CAWRIPYNEQFF
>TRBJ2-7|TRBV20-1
CSARRSSVGIYEQYF
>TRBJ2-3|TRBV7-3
CASSLIAGSSTDTQYF
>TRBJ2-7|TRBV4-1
CASSQGFGYEQYF
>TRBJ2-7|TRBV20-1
CSATNRLAGEDEQYF
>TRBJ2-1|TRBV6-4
CASSDSGGSNEQFF
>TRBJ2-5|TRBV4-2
CASSQDRVEETQYF
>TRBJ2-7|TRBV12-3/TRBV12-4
CASSASGAYEQYF
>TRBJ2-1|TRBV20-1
CSASRLAGASYNEQFF
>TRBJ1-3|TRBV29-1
CSVSTTRGGNTIYF
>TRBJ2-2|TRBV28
CASSPSWGWGTGELFF
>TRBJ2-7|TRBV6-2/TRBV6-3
CASSPSGEQYF
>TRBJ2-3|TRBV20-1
CCARAGGWWERTDTQYF
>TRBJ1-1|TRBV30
CAWSVGGEAFF
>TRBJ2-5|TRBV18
CASSPPQKETQYF
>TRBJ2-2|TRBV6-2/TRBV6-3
CAGSKRDFANTGELFF
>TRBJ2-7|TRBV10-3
CAITGGDEQYF
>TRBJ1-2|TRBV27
CASSSQGDNYGYTF
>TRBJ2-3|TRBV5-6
CASSFSGRVLTDTQYF
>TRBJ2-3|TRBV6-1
CASTEREADTQYF
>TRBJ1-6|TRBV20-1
CSARQGSITPLHF
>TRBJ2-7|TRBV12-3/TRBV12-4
CASSVGAYEQYF
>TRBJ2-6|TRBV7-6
CASSEEPSGANVLTF
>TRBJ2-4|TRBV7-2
CATGTGVNIQYF
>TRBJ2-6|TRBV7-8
CANSLLLAGLSGANVLTF
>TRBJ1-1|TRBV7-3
CASSVTPFGQDEAFF
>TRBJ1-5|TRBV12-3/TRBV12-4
CASSLADQPQHF
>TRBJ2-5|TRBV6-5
CASSYGASRETQYF
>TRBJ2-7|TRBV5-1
CASSLVGGWTYEQYF
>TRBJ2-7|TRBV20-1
CSASKAGGYEQYF
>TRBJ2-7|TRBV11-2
CASSPGLPYEQYF
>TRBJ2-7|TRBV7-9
CASSLERGTLYEQYF
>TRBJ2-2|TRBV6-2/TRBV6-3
CASSYSTTTGELFF
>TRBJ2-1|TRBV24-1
CATSDSRDRSRNEQFF
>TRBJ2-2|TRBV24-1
CATSETGTSGTGELFF
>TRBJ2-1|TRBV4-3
CASSQGGKFNEQFF